What follows is one T cell receptor (beta chain) and its context. This entry belongs to a study of blood T cell repertoires in COVID-19. Seattle-derived patients entered the study during active infection and were followed longitudinally. Deletions cut 4 bases from V and 5 bases from J, with 13 bases between. Per the germline V gene, CDR1 is SGHNT and CDR2 is YYREEE (reference sequence). This CDR3 is built from 14 residues. Profiled with immunoSEQ multiplex PCR; TCRdb holds only in-frame clones, not every one. The profile shows 230,000 or so clones, roughly four fifths of them singletons. The sample taken for sequencing was peripheral blood. The sequence was obtained from a woman of 80 years or more with COVID-19, enrolled during active disease. The V call is TRBV5-4, the J call TRBJ2-1; tentative D call: TRBD1 (6 bases). The CDR3 coding sequence is TGTGCCAGCAGCACGACAGGTCGGAACAATGAGCAGTTCTTC. Protein product: CASSTTGRNNEQFF.